These 18 T cell receptor beta chains came from one sample sequenced in a study of blood T cell repertoires in COVID-19. TCRdb keeps only in-frame clones here, not all; method: immunoSEQ multiplex PCR. The sample yields about 210,000 clones, roughly 88% seen once. The specimen sequenced was peripheral blood. The receptors were sampled from a man aged 50-59 years with active or convalescent COVID-19.

The genes are TRBV7-9 and TRBJ1-3; maybe TRBD1 (5 bases). V lost 5 bases and J lost 4, with 15 bases in between. Germline loops: CDR1 SEHNR, CDR2 FQNEAQ (reference sequence). The CDR3 totals 15 residues. The CDR3 nucleotides are TGTGCCAGCAGCCCTGCGAACCGGGGGGGAAACACCATATATTTT. Translating gives CASSPANRGGNTIYF.

The V and J genes are TRBV28 and TRBJ1-6; D is unresolved. CDR3 size: 15 residues. Trimming stripped 3 bases from V and 5 bases from J, with 11 bases between. Germline loops: CDR1 MDHEN, CDR2 SYDVKM. In DNA, the CDR3 is TGTGCCAGCAGTTTTCCGTCACAGAATAATTCACCCCTCCACTTT. Amino acid sequence: CASSFPSQNNSPLHF.

The chain has TRBV7-2 and TRBJ1-2; 8 nucleotides agree with TRBD1. The junction had 16 bases not matched to a gene; V was cut back by 5 bases and J by 5 bases. Germline CDR1 reads SGHTA; CDR2 reads FQGNSA. The CDR3 runs to 17 residues. The CDR3 DNA reads TGTGCCAGCAGCACAACCGCCGGGCCACAGGGGGGGTATGGCTACACCTTC. This gives the protein CASSTTAGPQGGYGYTF.

This clone was observed once. This rearrangement joins TRBV27 to TRBJ1-5; 12 bases agree with TRBD1. V shed 2 bases, J shed 9 bases, and the junction held 5 bases outside the gene matches. The CDR3 contains 15 residues. Germline values: CDR1 MNHEY, CDR2 SMNVEV (reference sequence). The DNA for the CDR3 is TGTGCCAGCAGTTTAGCGGGACAGGGGGCTCGGCCCCAGCATTTT. It yields the protein CASSLAGQGARPQHF.

This rearrangement joins TRBV18 to TRBJ1-6; 9 nucleotides match TRBD1. Germline CDR1 and CDR2: KGHSH and LQKENI. The CDR3 extends over 16 amino acids. V gave up 3 bases and J gave up 8 bases; unmatched junction bases: 8. This CDR3 reads CASSPTGGGMDSPLHF. CDR3 DNA: TGTGCCAGCTCACCGACAGGGGGGGGGATGGATTCACCCCTCCACTTT.

This chain connects TRBV4-3 to TRBJ1-3, with D perhaps matching TRBD1 (6 bases). V lost 0 bases, J lost 10 bases, and 19 bases lay in between. The germline CDR1 and CDR2 sequences are LGHNA and YSLEER. The CDR3 covers 16 residues. The CDR3 DNA reads TGCGCCAGCAGCCAAGATCATTACAGGGCCGTGGGGACCATATATTTT. Residues: CASSQDHYRAVGTIYF.

The chain uses TRBV7-3 and TRBJ1-2, with D perhaps matching TRBD1 (6 bases). The germline gives CDR1 SGHTA, CDR2 FQGTGA. Trimming removed 5 bases at V and 1 base at J, with 8 bases between. The CDR3 totals 13 residues. For the CDR3, the DNA is TGTGCCAGCAGCCCGGACAGTAACTATGGCTACACCTTC. Its protein product is CASSPDSNYGYTF.

The chain combines TRBV6-2 or TRBV6-3 with TRBJ2-2; 9 bases are a match to TRBD2. This CDR3 spans 15 amino acids. Germline V gene sequence: CDR1 MNHEY, CDR2 SVGEGT. Trimming cost V 6 bases and J 7 bases; bases outside gene matches: 9. CDR3 DNA sequence: TGTGCCAGCAGCCCCATAGCGGGAGCGGGCGGGGAGCTGTTTTTT. Amino acid sequence: CASSPIAGAGGELFF.

This rearrangement joins TRBV2 to TRBJ2-1, with 9 bases matching TRBD2. This CDR3 has 17 residues. Germline V gene data show CDR1 as SNHLY and CDR2 as FYNNEI. V was pared by 6 bases and J by 3 bases, with 12 bases of the junction left unmatched. CDR3 nucleotides: TGTGCCAGCAGCGGAACTCTTGGCGGGAGGGGCTACAATGAGCAGTTCTTC. Encoded protein: CASSGTLGGRGYNEQFF.

This clone has only one observation. The genes are TRBV4-1 and TRBJ2-5, with D tentatively TRBD2 (5 bases). Trimming took off 0 bases at V and 1 base at J, with 12 bases between the two ends. The CDR3 is 16 amino acids. Germline lookup yields CDR1 MGHRA and CDR2 YSYEKL. CDR3 protein: CASSQDRGQVQETQYF. The CDR3 region has the DNA TGCGCCAGCAGCCAAGACCGGGGTCAGGTCCAAGAGACCCAGTACTTC.

This clone was counted a single time. The V and J genes are TRBV7-8 and TRBJ2-1; maybe TRBD2 (6 bases). This CDR3 has 20 residues. Germline V gene lookup returns CDR1 SGHVS and CDR2 FQNEAQ. Trimming left V 5 bases short and J 2 bases short, with 28 bases between. CDR3 coding DNA: TGTGCCAGCAGCATTGGGGGGTTTCGGCGGAACAACCGACCCTACAATGAGCAGTTCTTC. It encodes CASSIGGFRRNNRPYNEQFF.

V and J are TRBV7-9 and TRBJ2-4; 9 bases agree with TRBD1. Germline V gene sequence: CDR1 SEHNR, CDR2 FQNEAQ (reference sequence). The CDR3 spans 18 residues. The J segment lost 2 bases and the V segment lost 5 bases, leaving 13 bases of the junction unmatched. CDR3 coding DNA: TGTGCCAGCAGCCCAATCTTACGGGACAGGGTGACCAAAAACATTCAGTACTTC. Residues: CASSPILRDRVTKNIQYF.

V is TRBV18 and J is TRBJ1-1; D is perhaps TRBD1 (5 bases). Trimming left V 6 bases short and J 3 bases short, with 14 bases between. In germline, CDR1 is KGHSH, CDR2 LQKENI. The CDR3 is 14 residues long. CDR3 DNA: TGTGCCAGCTCCCCCACGACAGACGACACTGAAGCTTTCTTT. Encoded protein: CASSPTTDDTEAFF.

A single count supports this clone. The gene calls are TRBV5-6 and TRBJ1-3, with D possibly TRBD1 on 6 matching bases. Germline loops: CDR1 SGHDT, CDR2 YYEEEE. The V end lost 4 bases, the J end lost 0 bases, and 14 bases lay between the germline ends. The CDR3 covers 16 residues. The CDR3 sequence is CASSTTGQFSGNTIYF. In nucleotides, the CDR3 is TGTGCCAGCAGCACCACCGGACAGTTCTCTGGAAACACCATATATTTT.

The rearrangement joins TRBV5-4 to TRBJ1-6; TRBD1 matches 11 bases. The CDR3 covers 16 residues. V lost 3 bases, J lost 9 bases, and 8 bases stayed unmatched. Germline V gene lookup returns CDR1 SGHNT and CDR2 YYREEE (reference sequence). The CDR3 nucleotides are TGTGCCAGCAGCTCACCCGGGACAGGGGGTAGTTCACCCCTCCACTTT. It yields the protein CASSSPGTGGSSPLHF.

The V and J genes are TRBV9 and TRBJ2-7; perhaps TRBD2 as D (6 bases). Trimming pared 0 bases from V and 1 base from J, leaving 11 bases between. The CDR3 consists of 15 residues. CDR1 and CDR2 (germline): SGDLS, YYNGEE. The CDR3 sequence: CASSVGGRPSYEQYF. In DNA form, the CDR3 reads TGTGCCAGCAGCGTAGGTGGGAGGCCATCCTACGAGCAGTACTTC.

The count of this clone is one. The chain has TRBV28 and TRBJ1-6, with D unclear. Trimming removed 1 base at V and 9 bases at J, with 4 bases between. CDR1 and CDR2 from the germline V gene are MDHEN and SYDVKM. The CDR3 extends over 12 amino acids. This CDR3 is CASSLSVSPLHF. The CDR3 nucleotides are TGTGCCAGCAGTTTATCGGTTTCACCCCTCCACTTT.

This sequence joins TRBV6-9 and TRBJ2-1; 14 bases align to TRBD2. V was pared by 8 bases and J by 2 bases, with 2 bases of the junction left unmatched. This CDR3 is built from 15 residues. From germline, CDR1 is MNHGY and CDR2 SVAAGI. CDR3 protein: CASWGLAGAYNEQFF. The CDR3 nucleotides are TGTGCCAGCTGGGGACTAGCGGGGGCCTACAATGAGCAGTTCTTC.